Following are 24 T cell receptor beta chains from one sample sequenced in a study of CD8+CD57+ T cells in acquired aplastic anemia. Genomic DNA templated the TCR beta VDJ and CDR3 profiling. One entry per CDR3 protein results from TCRdb running MiXCR on the reads. Of around 150,000 distinct CDR3 sequences listed, roughly 40% are singletons. Sequencing was performed on sorted CD4+, CD8+, or CD8+CD57+ T cells (not recorded which) from PBMCs. These receptor sequences come from a human donor in good health.

In this sample, this clonotype turned up many times. The V gene is TRBV7-9, the J gene TRBJ2-5, with TRBD1 as a possible D gene (6 bases). The length of the CDR3 is 13 residues. Germline lookup yields CDR1 SEHNR and CDR2 FQNEAQ (reference sequence). V shed 6 bases and J shed 3 bases, with 11 bases lying between them. CDR3 residues: CASSRDKKETQYF. The CDR3 bases are TGTGCCAGCAGTCGGGACAAGAAAGAGACCCAGTACTTC.

This clonotype was counted ten times or more. This chain connects TRBV10-3 to TRBJ1-1, with 7 bases that match TRBD1. V was clipped by 0 bases and J by 1 base; unmatched bases: 8. Looked up from germline, CDR1 is ENHRY and CDR2 is SYGVKD. The CDR3 is 17 residues long. The CDR3 here is CAISESTTGRENTEAFF. Here the CDR3 DNA reads TGTGCCATCAGTGAGTCGACGACAGGGCGAGAGAACACTGAAGCTTTCTTT.

This clonotype occurred many times. The chain links TRBV2 to TRBJ2-7; 13 bases are a match to TRBD2. V lost 7 bases to trimming and J lost 4 bases; unmatched junction nucleotides: 13. The CDR3 contains 17 residues. CDR1 is SNHLY and CDR2 is FYNNEI in the germline V gene. The CDR3 DNA sequence: TGTGCCAGCATCAGGAGTTACCCACTAGCGGGAGGGTACGAGCAGTACTTC. Its protein is CASIRSYPLAGGYEQYF.

This chain uses TRBV2 with TRBJ2-5; D gene uncertain. CDR1 is SNHLY, CDR2 FYNNEI, per germline. The CDR3 contains 14 residues. The V and J ends lost 0 bases and 5 bases respectively, with 10 bases between them. The CDR3 coding sequence is TGTGCCAGCAGTGAAGCGCAGCTAGACGAGACCCAGTACTTC. It encodes CASSEAQLDETQYF.

In this sample, this clonotype turned up many times. The chain's CDR3 is CASSSIGYYKGNTEAFF. For the CDR3, the DNA is TGTGCCAGCAGCTCGATAGGGTACTACAAGGGGAACACTGAAGCTTTCTTT. The rearrangement joins TRBV11-2 to TRBJ1-1; D gene ambiguous. Germline V gene sequence: CDR1 SGHAT, CDR2 FQNNGV. Trimming removed 4 bases at V and 1 base at J, with 19 bases between. The CDR3 extends over 17 amino acids.

This clonotype showed up many times. The chain combines TRBV11-2 with TRBJ2-3, with D maybe TRBD1 (6 bases). Per germline, CDR1 SGHAT and CDR2 FQNNGV. V dropped 5 bases and J dropped 1 base, with 16 bases sitting between them. The CDR3 consists of 16 residues. This chain's CDR3 is CASSLWTVIRTDTQYF. DNA for the CDR3: TGTGCCAGCAGCCTTTGGACAGTAATACGCACAGATACGCAGTATTTT. Filled out from reference TRBV11-2 and TRBJ2-3, the complete variable domain reads EAGVAQSPRYKIIEKRQSVAFWCNPISGHATLYWYQQILGQGPKLLIQFQNNGVVDDSQLPKDRFSAERLKGVDSTLKIQPAKLEDSAVYLCASSLWTVIRTDTQYFGPGTRLTVL.

This clonotype appeared many times. The chain has TRBV7-8 and TRBJ1-1; 8 nucleotides match TRBD1. This CDR3 is built from 11 residues. Germline-derived CDR1 and CDR2 are SGHVS and FQNEAQ. J was trimmed by 8 bases and V by 4 bases; bases with no gene match: 0. CDR3 loop: CASSWDREAFF. CDR3 sequence (DNA): TGTGCCAGCAGCTGGGACAGGGAAGCTTTCTTT.

This clonotype was counted many times. This sequence joins TRBV19 and TRBJ1-5; 10 nucleotides agree with TRBD1. With 6 bases clipped from V and 4 bases from J, the junction kept 3 bases outside the gene matches. This CDR3 has 14 residues. Per the germline V gene, CDR1 is LNHDA and CDR2 is SQIVND (reference sequence). The chain's CDR3 is CASSPGQGNQPQHF. CDR3 bases: TGTGCCAGTAGCCCGGGACAGGGGAATCAGCCCCAGCATTTT.

The chain links TRBV15 to TRBJ2-7, with a tentative D call TRBD1 (7 bases). Germline assignment: CDR1 LNHNV and CDR2 YYDKDF (reference sequence). Trimming pared 5 bases from V and 6 bases from J, leaving 14 bases between. This CDR3 region has 13 residues. CDR3 amino acids: CATSVHRGLEQYF. Written as DNA, the CDR3 is TGTGCCACCAGCGTCCACAGGGGACTCGAGCAGTACTTC.

The sample holds many counts of this clonotype. The gene calls are TRBV4-2 and TRBJ1-1; D gene ambiguous. With 0 bases removed from V and 4 bases from J, the gap between germline ends came to 6 bases. This CDR3 spans 13 amino acids. The germline gives CDR1 LGHNA, CDR2 YNFKEQ. CDR3 DNA: TGTGCCAGCAGCCAAGATCGGTCCACTGAAGCTTTCTTT. This sequence encodes CASSQDRSTEAFF.

In the case of this clonotype: Its ends do not fully match the called genes, so a read error is possible. This chain links TRBV11-2 with TRBJ2-3, with D unresolved. The assigned J gene may be wrong: the sequence end matches TRBJ1-5 better. Per germline, CDR1 SGHAT and CDR2 FQNNGV. The CDR3 loop spans 16 amino acids. CDR3 amino acids: CASSARTSGSADTQHF. The CDR3 nucleotides read TGCGCCAGCAGCGCGCGGACTAGCGGGTCTGCAGATACGCAGCATTTT.

The J gene is TRBJ2-5, the V gene TRBV10-3, with D perhaps TRBD2 (6 bases). This CDR3 contains 15 residues. Trimming removed 6 bases at V and 5 bases at J, with 19 bases between. From germline, CDR1 is ENHRY and CDR2 SYGVKD. CDR3 coding DNA: TGTGCCATCAGAAGGAGACTAGACGAGGCCGAGACCCAGTACTTC. Encoded protein: CAIRRRLDEAETQYF.

The chain employs TRBV10-3 and TRBJ1-3; D perhaps matches TRBD1 (5 bases). Per germline, CDR1 ENHRY and CDR2 SYGVKD. The CDR3 loop spans 14 amino acids. V lost 4 bases and J 1 base, leaving 8 bases between the germline ends. CDR3 sequence reads: CAISGDGSGNTIYF. The CDR3 nucleotides read TGTGCCATCAGTGGGGACGGGTCTGGAAACACCATATATTTT.

The chain joins TRBV19 to TRBJ1-6; TRBD1 is a possible D gene (5 bases). Germline assignment: CDR1 LNHDA and CDR2 SQIVND (reference sequence). The CDR3 is made up of 14 amino acids. V was shortened by 5 bases and J by 8 bases, with 13 bases between the two germline ends. The CDR3, as DNA: TGTGCCAGTAGTTGGGAGGCGGGGGATTCACCCCTCCACTTT. It encodes CASSWEAGDSPLHF. The variable domain in full, with the rest retrieved from reference TRBV19 and TRBJ1-6, is DGGITQSPKYLFRKEGQNVTLSCEQNLNHDAMYWYRQDPGQGLRLIYYSQIVNDFQKGDIAEGYSVSREKKESFPLTVTSAQKNPTAFYLCASSWEAGDSPLHFGNGTRLTVT.

The gene calls are TRBV19 and TRBJ1-1; weak D call: TRBD1 (5 bases). The V gene lost 5 bases and the J gene lost 5 bases, with 15 bases spanning the gap. Germline V lookup: CDR1 LNHDA, CDR2 SQIVND (reference sequence). The CDR3 has 14 residues. In DNA form, the CDR3 reads TGTGCCAGTAGTCCCTCGGGGGGAGGTACTGAAGCTTTCTTT. Its translation: CASSPSGGGTEAFF.

This clonotype was counted many times. The chain joins TRBV12-3 or TRBV12-4 to TRBJ1-3; D is unclear. Trimming left V 6 bases short and J 1 base short, with 1 base between. The CDR3 has 11 amino acids. This CDR3 reads CASRSGNTIYF. In DNA, the CDR3 is TGTGCCAGCAGGTCTGGAAACACCATATATTTT.

The chain couples TRBV2 to TRBJ1-2; D not certain. CDR1 SNHLY and CDR2 FYNNEI come from the germline V gene. This CDR3 contains 12 residues. Between the trimmed V and J ends, which lost 8 bases and 4 bases, there was a span of 11 bases. DNA of the CDR3: TGTGCCAGCGCTGACATAATCTATGGCTACACCTTC. As protein: CASADIIYGYTF.

This clonotype occurred many times. The chain links TRBV12-3 or TRBV12-4 to TRBJ2-5; D possibly corresponds to TRBD2 (6 bases). V was cut by 5 bases and J by 4 bases, with 17 bases left in between. The CDR3 sequence is 15 residues long. CDR3 nucleotides: TGTGCCAGCAGTGGGAATTCCGGGGGTCGAGAGACCCAGTACTTC. It codes for CASSGNSGGRETQYF.

This clonotype was detected ten times or more. The chain combines TRBV5-1 with TRBJ1-4; TRBD1 is a possible D gene (5 bases). The CDR3 length is 13 residues. Germline-derived CDR1 and CDR2 are SGHRS and YFSETQ. V was cut by 5 bases and J by 8 bases, with 13 bases left in between. The CDR3 coding sequence is TGCGCCAGCAGTCGGGCAGGGAGGGAAAAACTGTTTTTT. Protein sequence: CASSRAGREKLFF.

This clonotype showed up many times. J is TRBJ1-6 and V is TRBV6-1; D is possibly TRBD1 (6 bases). V lost 7 bases and J lost 7, with 17 bases in between. This CDR3 comprises 15 residues. The germline V gene has CDR1 MNHNS and CDR2 SASEGT. The CDR3 nucleotides are TGTGCCAGCACCGAAGTGGGGGGGGGCAATTCACCCCTCCACTTT. Residues: CASTEVGGGNSPLHF.

The genes are TRBV2 and TRBJ2-2; D possibly matches TRBD1 or TRBD2 (5 bases each). Germline V gene data show CDR1 as SNHLY and CDR2 as FYNNEI. The V and J ends lost 3 bases and 6 bases respectively, with 11 bases between them. This CDR3 spans 14 amino acids. Here the CDR3 reads CASSDWGSAGELFF. The CDR3 DNA is TGTGCCAGCAGTGACTGGGGGTCCGCCGGGGAGCTGTTTTTT.

This clonotype has more than one count but fewer than ten. This rearrangement joins TRBV5-4 to TRBJ2-1; possibly TRBD2 for D (5 bases). The V gene's germline CDR1 is SGHNT and CDR2 YYREEE (reference sequence). Deletions cut 0 bases from V and 5 bases from J, with 21 bases between. The CDR3 consists of 18 residues. Here the CDR3 DNA reads TGTGCCAGCAGCTTGGGGCGGGTTCACTCCACTTTAGACAATGAGCAGTTCTTC. Translated, it gives CASSLGRVHSTLDNEQFF.

In its sample, this clonotype was seen many times. The chain couples TRBV2 to TRBJ1-5; 10 bases map to TRBD1. This CDR3 comprises 18 residues. J gave up 5 bases and V 3 bases, and 13 bases lay outside the gene matches. CDR1 is SNHLY, CDR2 FYNNEI, per germline. CDR3 nucleotide sequence: TGTGCCAGCAGTGATTTTGTTTGGACAGGGGGTGCGGATCAGCCCCAGCATTTT. It yields the protein CASSDFVWTGGADQPQHF.

The chain uses TRBV20-1 and TRBJ1-2; D not resolved. The CDR3 length is 13 residues. In germline, CDR1 is DFQATT, CDR2 SNEGSKA (reference sequence). V was shortened by 3 bases and J by 4 bases, with 12 bases between the two germline ends. The CDR3 sequence: CSASGQYIYGYTF. CDR3 nucleotide sequence: TGCAGTGCTAGCGGGCAGTATATCTATGGCTACACCTTC.